These T cell receptor beta chains were read from a single sample in a study of cytomegalovirus exposure and HLA in healthy donors. The method was immunoSEQ multiplex PCR; TCRdb's version includes in-frame clones alone and lacks a portion of them. In the table there are about 100,000 clones, approximately 75% of which are singletons. The material sequenced was PBMCs. The receptors stem from a female donor in good health and CMV-seropositive. The CDR3 runs from the conserved cysteine through the conserved F or W. Each record gives: J gene, CDR3 length, clone size, V gene, D gene, CDR3 protein, CDR3 DNA. D genes are given only for firm matches. Some rows have no size entry. The others give once, few or many, or a class for an expanded clone.

>TRBJ1-5|13|once|TRBV5-5|-
CASSAGGNQPQHF
TGTGCCAGCAGCGCAGGAGGGAACCAGCCCCAGCATTTT
>TRBJ1-2|14|-|TRBV30|-
CAWSVRQGNYGYTF
TGTGCCTGGAGTGTACGGCAGGGAAACTATGGCTACACCTTC
>TRBJ1-5|13|-|TRBV7-3|-
CASSLTGNQPQHF
TGTGCCAGCAGCTTGACCGGGAATCAGCCCCAGCATTTT
>TRBJ2-6|18|-|TRBV5-4|TRBD2
CASSAGLASPSGANVLTF
TGTGCCAGCAGTGCGGGACTAGCGAGTCCCTCTGGGGCCAACGTCCTGACTTTC
>TRBJ1-5|16|-|TRBV18|TRBD1
CASSLGGTGGGQPQHF
TGTGCCAGCTCGCTGGGCGGAACAGGGGGCGGTCAGCCCCAGCATTTT
>TRBJ1-5|15|-|TRBV19|TRBD1
CASSPTGEGDQPQHF
TGTGCCAGTAGTCCGACAGGGGAGGGCGATCAGCCCCAGCATTTT
>TRBJ2-7|13|-|TRBV18|TRBD2
CASSPPGGAEQYF
TGTGCCAGCTCACCCCCGGGGGGAGCTGAGCAGTACTTC
>TRBJ2-7|17|-|TRBV5-1|TRBD1
CASSRYTGESIRYEQYF
TGCGCCAGCAGCCGCTACACAGGGGAGTCCATTCGGTACGAGCAGTACTTC
>TRBJ1-1|13|-|TRBV5-1|-
CASSFRANTEAFF
TGCGCCAGCAGCTTTCGAGCGAACACTGAAGCTTTCTTT
>TRBJ2-5|13|-|TRBV28|-
CASSLGSQETQYF
TGTGCCAGCAGTTTAGGGAGCCAAGAGACCCAGTACTTC
>TRBJ2-1|14|-|TRBV4-3|TRBD2
CASSQRLAGGEQFF
TGCGCCAGCAGCCAGAGACTAGCGGGGGGGGAGCAGTTCTTC
>TRBJ2-5|13|-|TRBV27|TRBD2
CASHSGAWETQYF
TGTGCCAGCCATAGCGGGGCCTGGGAGACCCAGTACTTC
>TRBJ2-1|16|-|TRBV30|TRBD1
CAWSEWTGQSYNEQFF
TGTGCCTGGAGTGAATGGACAGGACAATCCTACAATGAGCAGTTCTTC
>TRBJ2-7|16|-|TRBV7-2|-
CASSSSPGVKTYEQYF
TGTGCCAGCAGCTCTAGTCCAGGGGTAAAAACCTACGAGCAGTACTTC
>TRBJ2-7|16|-|TRBV18|TRBD2
CASSPSGTSGPYEQYF
TGTGCCAGCTCACCCTCCGGGACTAGCGGCCCCTACGAGCAGTACTTC
>TRBJ1-1|13|-|TRBV19|-
CASSIQGRTEAFF
TGTGCCAGTAGTATACAGGGCCGCACTGAAGCTTTCTTT
>TRBJ1-1|15|-|TRBV7-2|-
CASSLRLTVNTEAFF
TGTGCCAGCAGCTTAAGGCTGACAGTTAACACTGAAGCTTTCTTT
>TRBJ1-6|16|-|TRBV5-6|-
CASSPREGSYNSPLHF
TGTGCCAGCAGTCCACGGGAGGGCTCCTATAATTCACCCCTCCACTTT
>TRBJ1-5|13|-|TRBV7-2|-
CASSTDSSQPQHF
TGTGCCAGCAGTACCGACAGTTCCCAGCCCCAGCATTTT
>TRBJ1-1|13|-|TRBV6-1|TRBD1
CASRGQTNTEAFF
TGTGCCAGCAGGGGACAGACGAACACTGAAGCTTTCTTT
>TRBJ2-7|12|once|TRBV28|-
CASSFGPYEQYF
TGTGCCAGCAGTTTCGGTCCCTACGAGCAGTACTTC
>TRBJ2-7|13|-|TRBV6-6|-
CASRNRVFYEQYF
TGTGCCAGCAGGAACAGGGTATTCTACGAGCAGTACTTC
>TRBJ2-7|13|-|TRBV18|-
CASQTGGMGEQYF
TGTGCCAGCCAGACTGGGGGCATGGGCGAGCAGTACTTC
>TRBJ2-3|14|few|TRBV7-2|TRBD1
CASSSTGFKDTQYF
TGTGCCAGCAGCTCGACAGGGTTTAAAGATACGCAGTATTTT